This TCR beta chain was identified in a study of cytomegalovirus exposure and HLA in healthy donors. Study background: A subsequent analysis reported that the 100 to 150 validation repertoires were produced on the same platform that had also been used for the roughly 670 first-cohort repertoires.

Study-level findings and limits: It was 160 or so TCR beta chains that were listed as cytomegalovirus-associated. A few chains linked to CMV were shown in vitro to be specific for CMV antigens.

Measured with immunoSEQ multiplex PCR; TCRdb has only the in-frame clones, and not every one. The repertoire includes some 240,000 clones, around 90% of them detected once, and roughly 2% sits in the top ten. These donors were members of the approximately 110-subject validation cohort, a group separate from the roughly 670-subject first cohort. In regard to this clone: Its target is unknown.

The TCR sequence derives from a woman under 30 in good health and CMV-seropositive. The sequencing sample was made of PBMCs.

The chain's CDR3 is CASSLGVWTGDEQYF. CDR3 nucleotide sequence: TGTGCCAGCAGCTTAGGGGTTTGGACAGGGGACGAGCAGTACTTC. This chain uses TRBV7-8 with TRBJ2-7; TRBD1 aligns across 9 bases. Trimming at V came to 1 base and at J to 5 bases, leaving 6 bases not matched to a gene. This CDR3 has 15 residues. Germline loops: CDR1 SGHVS, CDR2 FQNEAQ. Full variable domain (outside the CDR3, taken from reference TRBV7-8 and TRBJ2-7): GAGVSQSPRYKVAKRGQDVALRCDPISGHVSLFWYQQALGQGPEFLTYFQNEAQLDKSGLPSDRFFAERPEGSVSTLKIQRTQQEDSAVYLCASSLGVWTGDEQYFGPGTRLTVT.